This TCR beta chain was profiled in a study of blood T cells in healthy people across ages. Overall study context: There was about one barcoded beta molecule captured by template switching per two T cells. General study points: Naive and antigen-experienced cells could not be conclusively compared, given unsorted PBMCs.

The CDR3 runs 14 residues. Trimming pared 4 bases from V and 0 bases from J, leaving 12 bases between. Per the germline V gene, CDR1 is SQVTM and CDR2 is ANQGSEA. This clonotype was recorded a few times. Its specificity is not known. Then a second PCR, running roughly 6 to 11 cycles, was carried out with a sample-barcoded 5' primer and a J-beta primer mix. TCRdb re-called the 5' RACE reads through MiXCR, storing one row per CDR3 protein. The sample records 600,000 to 800,000 distinct CDR3 sequences, about 21% being singletons. Each sample yielded at least 6 million isolated PBMCs. The sequence was collected from a man between 65 and 79 years old in good health. The J gene is TRBJ2-5, the V gene TRBV29-1; D is ambiguous. Sequencing was performed on blood. The CDR3 loop is CSVVGIQYQETQYF. The CDR3 coding sequence is TGCAGCGTTGTGGGAATCCAGTACCAAGAGACCCAGTACTTC.